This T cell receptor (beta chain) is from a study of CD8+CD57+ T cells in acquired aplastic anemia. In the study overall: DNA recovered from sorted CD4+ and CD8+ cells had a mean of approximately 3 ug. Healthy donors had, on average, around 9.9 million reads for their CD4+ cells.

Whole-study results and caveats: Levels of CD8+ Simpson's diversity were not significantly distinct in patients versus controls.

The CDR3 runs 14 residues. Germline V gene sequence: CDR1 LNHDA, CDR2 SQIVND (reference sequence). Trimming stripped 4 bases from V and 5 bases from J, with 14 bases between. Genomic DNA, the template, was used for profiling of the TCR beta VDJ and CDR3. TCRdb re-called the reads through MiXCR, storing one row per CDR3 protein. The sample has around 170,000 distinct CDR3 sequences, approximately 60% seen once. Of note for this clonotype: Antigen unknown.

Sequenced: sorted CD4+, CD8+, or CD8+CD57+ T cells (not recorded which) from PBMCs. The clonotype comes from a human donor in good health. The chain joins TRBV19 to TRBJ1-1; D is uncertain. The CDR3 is CASSTQTVITEAFF. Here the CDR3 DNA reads TGTGCCAGTAGTACCCAGACTGTGATTACTGAAGCTTTCTTT.